This entry lists 9 T cell receptor beta chains sequenced from one sample in a study of blood T cell repertoires in COVID-19. Profiling relied on immunoSEQ multiplex PCR, and the TCRdb table lists in-frame clones only, not all of them. Of about 190,000 clones in the sample, 70% to 85% are singletons; the top ten hold approximately 13%. Material for sequencing was peripheral blood. The receptor source for this set is a man in his forties or fifties who had recovered from COVID-19.

The rearrangement joins TRBV10-3 to TRBJ1-5; 7 positions match TRBD1. The germline V gene encodes CDR1 ENHRY and CDR2 SYGVKD. The CDR3 consists of 14 residues. Trimming removed 6 bases from V and 3 bases from J; junction bases left unmatched: 5. The CDR3 protein is CAIRETGNNQPQHF. The CDR3 DNA reads as TGTGCCATCAGGGAGACAGGGAACAATCAGCCCCAGCATTTT.

The chain joins TRBV14 to TRBJ1-3, with no clear D. Trimming removed 6 bases at V and 2 bases at J, with 14 bases between. The CDR3 has 15 amino acids. Germline-derived CDR1 and CDR2 are SGHDN and FVKESK. The CDR3 spells CASRSQWSPGNTIYF. CDR3 nucleotides: TGTGCCAGCAGGTCCCAGTGGAGCCCTGGAAACACCATATATTTT.

This chain joins TRBV5-4 and TRBJ2-1, with 11 bases lining up with TRBD1. The CDR3 runs 15 residues. The junction had 7 bases not matched to a gene; V was cut back by 7 bases and J by 4 bases. Germline V lookup: CDR1 SGHNT, CDR2 YYREEE (reference sequence). CDR3 bases: TGTGCCAGCGCCCTGGGACAGGGGGTTTACAATGAGCAGTTCTTC. Its translation is CASALGQGVYNEQFF.

In this sample, this clone turned up once. The chain couples TRBV7-9 to TRBJ2-7, with a tentative D call TRBD2 (6 bases). V lost 7 bases to trimming and J lost 2 bases, with 9 bases between them. Germline values: CDR1 SEHNR, CDR2 FQNEAQ (reference sequence). The CDR3 covers 12 residues. The CDR3 bases are TGTGCCAGCAACGGGGGTACCTACGAGCAGTACTTC. Amino acid sequence: CASNGGTYEQYF. Drawing the rest from reference TRBV7-9 and TRBJ2-7, the complete variable domain is DTGVSQNPRHKITKRGQNVTFRCDPISEHNRLYWYRQTLGQGPEFLTYFQNEAQLEKSRLLSDRFSAERPKGSFSTLEIQRTEQGDSAMYLCASNGGTYEQYFGPGTRLTVT.

V usage is TRBV6-2 or TRBV6-3 and J usage is TRBJ2-4; 9 bases agree with TRBD2. This CDR3 contains 17 residues. V lost 0 bases to trimming and J lost 5 bases; unmatched junction nucleotides: 8. CDR1 is MNHEY, CDR2 SVGEGT, per germline. The CDR3 region is CASSYSGARLAENIQYF. CDR3 DNA: TGTGCCAGCAGTTACTCAGGTGCCCGACTAGCGGAAAACATTCAGTACTTC.

The chain carries TRBV15 and TRBJ1-4, with D perhaps TRBD1 (5 bases). The V gene's germline CDR1 is LNHNV and CDR2 YYDKDF (reference sequence). CDR3 length: 15 residues. The V and J ends lost 0 bases and 3 bases respectively, with 8 bases between them. The CDR3 sequence is CATSRDRGSNEKLFF. CDR3 nucleotide sequence: TGTGCCACCAGCAGAGATAGGGGCTCTAATGAAAAACTGTTTTTT.

The CDR3 region is CASSYSRKLAGGYRSYEQYF. The CDR3 nucleotides read TGTGCCAGCAGTTACTCTCGGAAACTAGCGGGAGGTTACAGATCCTACGAGCAGTACTTC. This chain connects TRBV6-2 or TRBV6-3 to TRBJ2-7, with 12 bases aligning to TRBD2. The CDR3 has 20 amino acids. V was clipped by 0 bases and J by 1 base; unmatched bases: 13. CDR1 and CDR2 (germline): MNHEY, SVGEGT.

This chain links TRBV2 with TRBJ1-6; no firm D call. Between the trimmed V and J ends, which lost 4 bases and 6 bases, there was a span of 7 bases. The CDR3 extends over 13 amino acids. Germline V CDR1 and CDR2: SNHLY, FYNNEI. CDR3 sequence (DNA): TGTGCCAGCAGTGTCGAGGTTAATTCACCCCTCCACTTT. Its translation is CASSVEVNSPLHF.

The chain carries TRBV2 and TRBJ1-1; 7 positions agree with TRBD1. The CDR3 extends over 17 amino acids. V lost 4 bases to trimming and J lost 2 bases; unmatched junction nucleotides: 13. The V gene's germline CDR1 is SNHLY and CDR2 FYNNEI. CDR3 bases: TGTGCCAGCAGTGGAGATCCGCGCAGGGGGGTCAACACTGAAGCTTTCTTT. Translating gives CASSGDPRRGVNTEAFF.